Below, 23 T cell receptor beta chains from the same sample are listed, as sequenced in a study of blood T cell repertoires in COVID-19. Method: immunoSEQ multiplex PCR; TCRdb's copy keeps in-frame clones and lacks some. The sample has under 65,000 clones, approximately 80% seen once. The sequenced sample was PBMCs or T cells enriched from blood (not recorded which). These TCRs come from a woman in her forties or fifties with acute COVID-19.

This chain joins TRBV2 and TRBJ2-5, with no clear D. There are 12 residues in the CDR3. V was trimmed by 8 bases and J by 0 bases, leaving 7 bases between them. Looked up from germline, CDR1 is SNHLY and CDR2 is FYNNEI. As DNA, the CDR3 is TGTGCCAGCCGCCGGGACCAAGAGACCCAGTACTTC. Protein: CASRRDQETQYF. Variable domain in full (rest from reference TRBV2 and TRBJ2-5): EPEVTQTPSHQVTQMGQEVILRCVPISNHLYFYWYRQILGQKVEFLVSFYNNEISEKSEIFDDQFSVERPDGSNFTLKIRSTKLEDSAMYFCASRRDQETQYFGPGTRLLVL.

This chain uses TRBV27 with TRBJ1-2; D possibly corresponds to TRBD1 (6 bases). The CDR3 length is 12 residues. The ends were cut back, 11 bases at V and 3 bases at J, with 13 bases in the middle. CDR1 MNHEY and CDR2 SMNVEV come from the germline V gene (reference sequence). Here the CDR3 reads CAPGQLDYGYTF. The CDR3 DNA is TGTGCCCCTGGACAGTTGGACTATGGCTACACCTTC.

The rearrangement uses TRBV11-2 and TRBJ2-2; TRBD2 agrees at 9 bases. CDR3 length equals 17 residues. Germline lookup yields CDR1 SGHAT and CDR2 FQNNGV. V gave up 2 bases and J gave up 4 bases; unmatched junction bases: 8. In nucleotides, the CDR3 is TGTGCCAGCAGCTTATTAGGCCAGCGGGGGGTCACCGGGGAGCTGTTTTTT. Translation: CASSLLGQRGVTGELFF.

The J gene is TRBJ1-4, the V gene TRBV28; tentative D call: TRBD1 (6 bases). V was clipped by 0 bases and J by 6 bases, with 11 bases between them. The germline V gene has CDR1 MDHEN and CDR2 SYDVKM. The CDR3 contains 15 residues. The CDR3 region has the DNA TGTGCCAGCAGTTTATGGGGACAAGGAGATGAAAAACTGTTTTTT. Amino acids: CASSLWGQGDEKLFF.

The rearrangement joins TRBV9 to TRBJ1-2; weak D call: TRBD1 (5 bases). This CDR3 contains 13 residues. The germline V gene encodes CDR1 SGDLS and CDR2 YYNGEE. V was trimmed by 4 bases and J by 6 bases, leaving 13 bases between them. CDR3 nucleotide sequence: TGTGCCAGCAGCCCATGGAAAGGGGATGGCTACACCTTC. Translated: CASSPWKGDGYTF. The whole variable domain, remainder taken from reference TRBV9 and TRBJ1-2, is DSGVTQTPKHLITATGQRVTLRCSPRSGDLSVYWYQQSLDQGLQFLIQYYNGEERAKGNILERFSAQQFPDLHSELNLSSLELGDSALYFCASSPWKGDGYTFGSGTRLTVV.

The rearrangement joins TRBV7-9 to TRBJ2-1; 8 nucleotides match TRBD2. Trimming at V came to 5 bases and at J to 4 bases, leaving 7 bases not matched to a gene. Germline CDR1 reads SEHNR; CDR2 reads FQNEAQ (reference sequence). The CDR3 covers 15 residues. In DNA form, the CDR3 reads TGTGCCAGCAGCGCTACCGGGACTAGGTACAATGAGCAGTTCTTC. It translates to CASSATGTRYNEQFF.

The chain's CDR3 is CASSLGLAAPAGELFF. The CDR3 coding sequence is TGTGCCAGCAGCTTGGGACTAGCGGCCCCCGCCGGGGAGCTGTTTTTT. This sequence joins TRBV7-2 and TRBJ2-2; 11 bases fit TRBD2. Germline V gene data show CDR1 as SGHTA and CDR2 as FQGNSA. The ends lost 3 bases at V and 6 bases at J; junction bases unmatched: 6. CDR3 length equals 16 residues.

This clone was recorded only once. The gene calls are TRBV29-1 and TRBJ1-4; D is possibly TRBD1 (6 bases). V shed 2 bases and J shed 5 bases, with 9 bases lying between them. CDR1 SQVTM and CDR2 ANQGSEA come from the germline V gene. This CDR3 contains 13 residues. CDR3 in DNA: TGCAGCGTTGAACAGGGGTGGAATGAAAAACTGTTTTTT. Translated: CSVEQGWNEKLFF.

By sample fraction, this clone is medium-sized. The chain recombines TRBV10-3 with TRBJ2-1, with 8 bases identical to TRBD1. Germline lookup yields CDR1 ENHRY and CDR2 SYGVKD. CDR3 length: 15 residues. V dropped 4 bases and J dropped 5; count of bases not matched to a gene: 7. The CDR3 DNA follows: TGTGCCATCAGTGCCGGGACAGGCACGAACAATGAGCAGTTCTTC. Protein product: CAISAGTGTNNEQFF.

V gene TRBV4-1 combines with J gene TRBJ1-5; D not certain. The CDR3 runs 15 residues. The germline V and J ends were trimmed by 5 bases and 2 bases, with 13 bases remaining between them. Germline V gene data show CDR1 as MGHRA and CDR2 as YSYEKL. CDR3 loop: CASSSRTIGNQPQHF. DNA of the CDR3: TGCGCCAGCAGCAGTAGGACTATTGGCAATCAGCCCCAGCATTTT.

V gene TRBV10-2 combines with J gene TRBJ2-1; D is unclear. The CDR3 runs 11 residues. The germline CDR1 and CDR2 sequences are WSHSY and SAAADI. With 10 bases removed from V and 6 bases from J, the gap between germline ends came to 10 bases. CDR3 region: CANAQLNEQFF. The CDR3 DNA reads TGCGCCAACGCACAGCTCAATGAGCAGTTCTTC.

CDR3 sequence reads: CASSLRGAKEKLFF. In nucleotides, the CDR3 is TGTGCCAGCAGCCTCAGGGGGGCAAAAGAAAAACTGTTTTTT. The genes are TRBV14 and TRBJ1-4; 7 positions agree with TRBD1. The ends lost 4 bases at V and 8 bases at J; junction bases unmatched: 7. CDR1 and CDR2 (germline): SGHDN, FVKESK. This CDR3 contains 14 residues.

J is TRBJ1-2 and V is TRBV5-4; D is unresolved. V was trimmed by 0 bases and J by 7 bases, leaving 10 bases between them. This CDR3 spans 13 amino acids. Germline V gives CDR1 SGHNT, CDR2 YYREEE (reference sequence). The CDR3 here is CASSLEGRGGYTF. DNA of the CDR3: TGTGCCAGCAGCTTGGAAGGGAGAGGTGGCTACACCTTC.

The chain carries TRBV5-4 and TRBJ1-1; no definite D call. Between the trimmed V and J ends, which lost 2 bases and 2 bases, there was a span of 13 bases. CDR3 length: 15 residues. The V gene's germline CDR1 is SGHNT and CDR2 YYREEE (reference sequence). CDR3 sequence: CASSFSLSSNTEAFF. Here the CDR3 DNA reads TGTGCCAGCAGCTTTAGCCTATCAAGTAACACTGAAGCTTTCTTT.

The genes are TRBV6-5 and TRBJ1-1; 11 bases match TRBD1. With V trimmed by 0 bases and J by 7 bases, 7 bases remained unmatched. The CDR3 is 16 amino acids. Germline V gene sequence: CDR1 MNHEY, CDR2 SVGAGI. DNA of the CDR3: TGTGCCAGCAGTTACTCACTGGGACAGGGGGAGGGTGAAGCTTTCTTT. It codes for CASSYSLGQGEGEAFF.

The J gene is TRBJ2-1, the V gene TRBV7-3; TRBD2 matches 9 bases. CDR3 length: 18 residues. Germline lookup yields CDR1 SGHTA and CDR2 FQGTGA. The V and J ends lost 2 bases and 8 bases, in that order; junction bases with no gene match: 16. CDR3 bases: TGTGCCAGCAGCTTAGGCGGAGCGGGGGGCCGGTTACAGTATGAGCAGTTCTTC. The encoded protein is CASSLGGAGGRLQYEQFF.

This clone came up once. This CDR3 reads CASSLPPGSQFF. DNA for the CDR3: TGTGCCAGCAGCTTGCCGCCGGGATCCCAGTTCTTC. The chain recombines TRBV5-6 with TRBJ2-1, with a possible D match to TRBD2 (5 bases). The CDR3 contains 12 residues. Germline V gives CDR1 SGHDT, CDR2 YYEEEE. The ends were cut back, 1 base at V and 13 bases at J, with 12 bases in the middle.

The rearrangement joins TRBV7-9 to TRBJ2-7; 10 nucleotides match TRBD1. Germline lookup yields CDR1 SEHNR and CDR2 FQNEAQ (reference sequence). The CDR3 runs to 13 residues. This CDR3 reads CAMTGGPPYEQYF. The CDR3 nucleotides read TGTGCTATGACAGGGGGCCCTCCCTACGAGCAGTACTTC.

V gene TRBV5-1 combines with J gene TRBJ1-1; 7 bases are shared with TRBD1. The CDR3 loop spans 16 amino acids. The trim removed 4 bases at V and 3 bases at J, leaving 12 bases unmatched. CDR1 and CDR2 (germline): SGHRS, YFSETQ. CDR3 protein: CASSTHQQGKDTEAFF. The CDR3, as DNA: TGCGCCAGCAGCACTCATCAACAGGGGAAGGACACTGAAGCTTTCTTT.

This sequence joins TRBV6-5 and TRBJ1-5, with D possibly matching TRBD1 (5 bases). The CDR3 has 14 amino acids. The V gene lost 3 bases and the J gene lost 3 bases, with 9 bases spanning the gap. Germline V CDR1 and CDR2: MNHEY, SVGAGI. The CDR3 DNA reads as TGTGCCAGCAGTTATGCAGGGTTCAATCAGCCCCAGCATTTT. Translated, it gives CASSYAGFNQPQHF.

V usage is TRBV6-5 and J usage is TRBJ1-2, with 9 bases lining up with TRBD1. The length of the CDR3 is 12 residues. V was clipped by 6 bases and J by 5 bases; unmatched bases: 1. The V gene's germline CDR1 is MNHEY and CDR2 SVGAGI. CDR3 sequence (DNA): TGTGCCAGCAGGGGGACAGGGTATGGCTACACCTTC. This sequence encodes CASRGTGYGYTF.

The V gene is TRBV10-3, the J gene TRBJ2-7; 12 bases agree with TRBD1. The CDR3 runs to 14 residues. The V gene end was trimmed by 10 bases and the J gene end by 3 bases; junction bases not matched to a gene: 7. CDR1 is ENHRY, CDR2 SYGVKD, per germline. DNA of the CDR3: TGTGCCAGCGCCGGGACAGGGGGCTTCTACGAGCAGTACTTC. Protein product: CASAGTGGFYEQYF.

The chain has TRBV6-2 or TRBV6-3 and TRBJ2-4, with 7 bases fitting TRBD2. The CDR3 spans 18 residues. The germline V gene encodes CDR1 MNHEY and CDR2 SVGEGT. V gave up 4 bases and J gave up 3 bases; unmatched junction bases: 15. The CDR3 spells CASSWPKRGEPYKNIQYF. The CDR3 coding sequence is TGTGCCAGCAGTTGGCCGAAACGGGGGGAGCCCTACAAAAACATTCAGTACTTC.